The 20 T cell receptor beta chains presented below share a single source sample, sequenced in a study of blood T cells in healthy people across ages. A second PCR, run for roughly 6 to 11 cycles, used a sample-barcoded 5' primer plus a J-beta primer mix. TCRdb re-derived calls from the 5' RACE reads in MiXCR, one entry per CDR3 protein. The repertoire holds 550,000 to 700,000 distinct CDR3 sequences, with approximately 25% as singletons. The sequencing input was blood. The receptor set was obtained from a woman aged 70-85 years in good health.

In its sample, this clonotype was seen many times. This chain links TRBV18 with TRBJ2-5, with D uncertain. Germline V gives CDR1 KGHSH, CDR2 LQKENI. This CDR3 contains 11 residues. V was trimmed by 8 bases and J by 5 bases, leaving 9 bases between them. The CDR3 sequence: CASSPRETQYF. CDR3 nucleotides: TGTGCCAGCAGTCCCCGGGAGACCCAGTACTTC.

The chain carries TRBV27 and TRBJ2-3; 9 bases map to TRBD2. The V segment lost 6 bases and the J segment 1 base; nucleotides outside the gene matches: 14. CDR1 and CDR2 (germline): MNHEY, SMNVEV (reference sequence). This CDR3 has 18 residues. The CDR3 here is CASRPKGVAGARTDTQYF. CDR3 nucleotides: TGTGCCAGCAGGCCCAAGGGGGTAGCGGGGGCTCGCACAGATACGCAGTATTTT.

The chain joins TRBV2 to TRBJ2-3; 8 bases fit TRBD1. The ends lost 9 bases at V and 4 bases at J; junction bases unmatched: 3. The germline V gene encodes CDR1 SNHLY and CDR2 FYNNEI. The CDR3 contains 12 residues. CDR3 sequence reads: CARRQGSDTQYF. The CDR3 DNA sequence: TGTGCCAGAAGACAGGGGTCAGATACGCAGTATTTT.

The chain has TRBV20-1 and TRBJ1-3, with D maybe TRBD1 (5 bases). The CDR3 covers 16 residues. Germline loops: CDR1 DFQATT, CDR2 SNEGSKA (reference sequence). V lost 1 base and J 1 base, leaving 14 bases between the germline ends. The CDR3 spells CSARVRDGGSGNTIYF. As DNA, the CDR3 is TGCAGTGCTAGAGTCCGGGACGGGGGATCTGGAAACACCATATATTTT.

Details on this clonotype: A read error may produce the germline difference seen at one junction end. The V gene is TRBV12-3 or TRBV12-4, the J gene TRBJ2-1; 9 bases map to TRBD2. The CDR3 covers 12 residues. CDR3 sequence: CASSLAGTSRIF. As DNA, the CDR3 is TGTGCCAGCAGTTTGGCTGGGACTAGCAGGATCTTC.

V usage is TRBV29-1 and J usage is TRBJ1-3; 7 nucleotides line up with TRBD1. The CDR3 is made up of 14 amino acids. With 5 bases clipped from V and 0 bases from J, the junction kept 4 bases outside the gene matches. Germline loops: CDR1 SQVTM, CDR2 ANQGSEA. CDR3 protein: CSVRDSPSGNTIYF. CDR3 nucleotide sequence: TGCAGCGTTAGGGACAGTCCCTCTGGAAACACCATATATTTT.

This clonotype turned up a few times. The CDR3 DNA follows: TGCGCCAGCAGCCAAGATGGACTGGGCAATGAGCAGTTCTTC. Encoded protein: CASSQDGLGNEQFF. The chain is built from TRBV4-3 and TRBJ2-1; TRBD2 is a possible D gene (5 bases). This CDR3 spans 14 amino acids. Between the trimmed V and J ends, which lost 0 bases and 6 bases, there was a span of 9 bases. Per the germline V gene, CDR1 is LGHNA and CDR2 is YSLEER.

This clonotype was recorded many times. The gene calls are TRBV7-9 and TRBJ2-7, with D unresolved. The germline V gene encodes CDR1 SEHNR and CDR2 FQNEAQ (reference sequence). Trimming removed 5 bases from V and 1 base from J, with 15 bases in between. There are 15 residues in the CDR3. CDR3 nucleotides: TGTGCCAGCAGCCCTGTAATGGACGGATCCTACGAGCAGTACTTC. Translated: CASSPVMDGSYEQYF. Combining the CDR3 with reference TRBV7-9 and TRBJ2-7 gives the whole variable domain DTGVSQNPRHKITKRGQNVTFRCDPISEHNRLYWYRQTLGQGPEFLTYFQNEAQLEKSRLLSDRFSAERPKGSFSTLEIQRTEQGDSAMYLCASSPVMDGSYEQYFGPGTRLTVT.

This chain links TRBV6-2 or TRBV6-3 with TRBJ2-1, with TRBD2 matching 7 bases. This CDR3 has 17 amino acids. V lost 7 bases, J lost 5 bases, and 17 bases stayed unmatched. The germline V gene has CDR1 MNHEY and CDR2 SVGEGT. CDR3 nucleotide sequence: TGTGCCAGCAACTCCGACCCTAGGTGGGGGGGGAACAATGAGCAGTTCTTC. It codes for CASNSDPRWGGNNEQFF.

This clonotype came up a few times. The CDR3 loop reads CASSARGQTNTGELFF. As DNA, the CDR3 is TGTGCCAGCAGCGCCCGGGGACAGACTAACACCGGGGAGCTGTTTTTT. This chain connects TRBV9 to TRBJ2-2, with 7 bases aligning to TRBD1. The CDR3 length is 16 residues. J lost 2 bases, V lost 3 bases, and 7 bases had no gene match. Germline assignment: CDR1 SGDLS and CDR2 YYNGEE.

The rearrangement uses TRBV6-2 or TRBV6-3 and TRBJ2-5, with 9 bases aligning to TRBD2. Germline CDR1 reads MNHEY; CDR2 reads SVGEGT. The ends lost 4 bases at V and 4 bases at J; junction bases unmatched: 4. The CDR3 length is 14 residues. The CDR3 loop is CASSSRAGGETQYF. The CDR3 coding sequence is TGTGCCAGCAGTTCCCGAGCGGGGGGAGAGACCCAGTACTTC.

The chain joins TRBV27 to TRBJ2-5, with D possibly TRBD1 on 6 matching bases. CDR3 length: 15 amino acids. Between the trimmed V and J ends, which lost 6 bases and 1 base, there was a span of 15 bases. CDR1 MNHEY and CDR2 SMNVEV come from the germline V gene (reference sequence). The CDR3 bases are TGTGCCAGCAGCCCCGACTGGACAGTCCAAGAGACCCAGTACTTC. This gives the protein CASSPDWTVQETQYF.

This clonotype was observed at least ten times. The chain is built from TRBV5-6 and TRBJ2-6; weak D call: TRBD1 (5 bases). The V and J ends lost 4 bases and 1 base respectively, with 12 bases between them. CDR1 is SGHDT and CDR2 is YYEEEE in the germline V gene. This CDR3 contains 16 residues. Here the CDR3 DNA reads TGTGCCAGCAGCCTGGTACCAGGGTCTGGGGCCAACGTCCTGACTTTC. Encoded protein: CASSLVPGSGANVLTF.

The V call is TRBV15, the J call TRBJ2-5; D ambiguous. The end of the DNA aligns better with TRBJ2-1, so the J call may be wrong. Germline-derived CDR1 and CDR2 are LNHNV and YYDKDF (reference sequence). The CDR3 sequence is 14 residues long. Here the CDR3 DNA reads TGTGCCACCAGCAGAGATGTAACGGCCCTGGGGCAGTTCTTC. Amino acid sequence: CATSRDVTALGQFF.

The J gene is TRBJ2-5, the V gene TRBV6-1; 14 bases agree with TRBD2. CDR3 length: 17 amino acids. The V gene end was trimmed by 6 bases and the J gene end by 1 base; junction bases not matched to a gene: 7. Germline-derived CDR1 and CDR2 are MNHNS and SASEGT. Here the CDR3 DNA reads TGTGCCAGCAGCCGCGGGACTAGCGGGGGACCCCAAGAGACCCAGTACTTC. It is translated as CASSRGTSGGPQETQYF.

This chain joins TRBV19 and TRBJ2-6; no clear D gene. The V end was cut by 2 bases, the J end by 2 bases, with 7 bases between. From germline, CDR1 is LNHDA and CDR2 SQIVND (reference sequence). The CDR3 runs to 15 residues. CDR3 sequence: CASSIFSAGANVLTF. CDR3 DNA: TGTGCCAGTAGTATATTTTCAGCTGGGGCCAACGTCCTGACTTTC.

This clonotype has only a few counts. In DNA form, the CDR3 reads TGTGCCAGCAGCTTCGGACAGGGTGATACGCAGTATTTT. Amino acid sequence: CASSFGQGDTQYF. The chain uses TRBV7-3 and TRBJ2-3; 8 positions match TRBD1. Germline values: CDR1 SGHTA, CDR2 FQGTGA. The length of the CDR3 is 13 residues. V gave up 3 bases and J gave up 6 bases; unmatched junction bases: 2.

This clonotype was seen more than once but under ten times. The chain links TRBV6-5 to TRBJ1-2; TRBD1 might be the D (5 bases). CDR1 and CDR2 (germline): MNHEY, SVGAGI. This CDR3 region has 11 residues. V lost 11 bases and J lost 2, with 9 bases in between. CDR3: CAAGENYGYTF. The CDR3 nucleotides are TGTGCCGCGGGGGAGAACTATGGCTACACCTTC.

Ten or more counts support this clonotype. The chain has TRBV6-5 and TRBJ1-2; 7 nucleotides agree with TRBD1. The length of the CDR3 is 14 residues. Germline CDR1 is MNHEY and CDR2 is SVGAGI. Unmatched junction bases numbered 7, after V lost 5 bases and J lost 4 bases. CDR3 sequence (DNA): TGTGCCAGCAGTCAATTGACAGGGAGCTATGGCTACACCTTC. Its protein product is CASSQLTGSYGYTF.

This clonotype was seen only a few times. The chain uses TRBV20-1 and TRBJ2-4, with 7 bases identical to TRBD1. Per the germline V gene, CDR1 is DFQATT and CDR2 is SNEGSKA (reference sequence). The CDR3 spans 14 residues. V was pared by 2 bases and J by 2 bases, with 3 bases of the junction left unmatched. The CDR3 spells CSARQGETKNIQYF. DNA for the CDR3: TGCAGTGCTAGACAGGGGGAGACCAAAAACATTCAGTACTTC.